These 32 T cell receptor beta chains originate from one sample sequenced in a study of blood T cell repertoires in COVID-19. Method: immunoSEQ multiplex PCR; TCRdb's copy keeps in-frame clones and lacks some. The data show tens of thousands of clones, roughly 89% seen once. The sequencing sample was made of peripheral blood. The receptors here all came from a human donor in a cohort sampled during active COVID-19.

The CDR3 loop is CASSQPTGTFEAFF. In DNA, the CDR3 is TGCGCCAGCAGCCAGCCTACCGGGACATTTGAAGCTTTCTTT. The gene calls are TRBV4-1 and TRBJ1-1, with D possibly matching TRBD1 (6 bases). Trimming removed 3 bases at V and 7 bases at J, with 15 bases between. This CDR3 is 14 amino acids long. Germline CDR1 reads MGHRA; CDR2 reads YSYEKL.

For the CDR3, the DNA is TGTGCCAGCTCAACGGACAGGGGGTTTACCGGGGAGCTGTTTTTT. Translating it yields CASSTDRGFTGELFF. This chain joins TRBV18 and TRBJ2-2; 10 bases are shared with TRBD1. V trimming: 5 bases; J trimming: 5 bases; junction bases outside the gene matches: 5. CDR1 and CDR2 from the germline V gene are KGHSH and LQKENI. The CDR3 spans 15 residues.

V gene TRBV24-1 combines with J gene TRBJ2-3, with 7 bases lining up with TRBD1. The V gene end was trimmed by 3 bases and the J gene end by 2 bases; junction bases not matched to a gene: 7. This CDR3 is built from 16 residues. Per germline, CDR1 KGHDR and CDR2 SFDVKD. CDR3 loop: CATSDPDRTYTDTQYF. CDR3 coding DNA: TGTGCCACCAGTGATCCGGACAGGACATACACAGATACGCAGTATTTT.

The chain combines TRBV5-4 with TRBJ1-1; the match to TRBD1 covers 8 bases. CDR3 length: 15 residues. Germline V lookup: CDR1 SGHNT, CDR2 YYREEE (reference sequence). Trimming removed 3 bases from V and 4 bases from J; junction bases left unmatched: 8. The CDR3 DNA sequence: TGTGCCAGCAGCTCCGTTGGACAGGGATCCACTGAAGCTTTCTTT. Translating it yields CASSSVGQGSTEAFF.

The chain combines TRBV7-8 with TRBJ1-2; D remains unclear. The CDR3 has 19 amino acids. Between the trimmed V and J ends, which lost 5 bases and 0 bases, there was a span of 25 bases. The V gene's germline CDR1 is SGHVS and CDR2 FQNEAQ. The CDR3 protein is CASSQDERVVFPPNYGYTF. The CDR3 DNA is TGTGCCAGCAGCCAGGACGAGCGGGTAGTCTTCCCTCCTAACTATGGCTACACCTTC.

V is TRBV6-6 and J is TRBJ1-3; D unresolved. The CDR3 totals 15 residues. Germline CDR1 and CDR2: MNHNY and SVGAGI (reference sequence). Trimming removed 7 bases at V and 1 base at J, with 14 bases between. In DNA form, the CDR3 reads TGTGCCAGCACTCATTCGAGGAGATCTGGAAACACCATATATTTT. Translating gives CASTHSRRSGNTIYF.

The chain employs TRBV6-5 and TRBJ1-3; 8 bases map to TRBD1. V dropped 7 bases and J dropped 4; count of bases not matched to a gene: 6. The CDR3 totals 14 residues. The germline gives CDR1 MNHEY, CDR2 SVGAGI. Written as DNA, the CDR3 is TGTGCCAGCACCATGACAGGGGTCGGAAACACCATATATTTT. This gives the protein CASTMTGVGNTIYF.

The chain uses TRBV19 and TRBJ2-7; D unclear. Trimming left V 2 bases short and J 4 bases short, with 15 bases between. CDR1 LNHDA and CDR2 SQIVND come from the germline V gene (reference sequence). The CDR3 sequence is 15 residues long. This CDR3 is CASSISSGKLYEQYF. In DNA form, the CDR3 reads TGTGCCAGTAGTATAAGTTCCGGTAAACTTTACGAGCAGTACTTC.

The V call is TRBV3-1 (or the pseudogene TRBV3-2), the J call TRBJ1-4; TRBD1 agrees at 7 bases. With V trimmed by 5 bases and J by 10 bases, 7 bases remained unmatched. Germline lookup yields CDR1 LGHDT and CDR2 YNNKEL (reference sequence). CDR3 length: 13 amino acids. The CDR3 sequence: CASSTGVGGKLFF. CDR3 DNA: TGTGCCAGCAGCACAGGGGTTGGGGGAAAACTGTTTTTT.

The rearrangement links TRBV20-1 to TRBJ2-7, with a possible D match to TRBD2 (6 bases). Trimming shortened V by 3 bases and J by 0 bases, and 15 bases separated the two germline ends. Germline V gives CDR1 DFQATT, CDR2 SNEGSKA (reference sequence). This CDR3 contains 15 residues. CDR3 in amino acids: CSASRRDRGSYEQYF. The CDR3 DNA is TGCAGTGCTAGTCGGCGGGATCGGGGCTCCTACGAGCAGTACTTC.

The count of this clone is one. V and J are TRBV3-1 (or the pseudogene TRBV3-2) and TRBJ1-1, with 7 bases aligning to TRBD1. Germline lookup yields CDR1 LGHDT and CDR2 YNNKEL (reference sequence). With V trimmed by 4 bases and J by 0 bases, 5 bases remained unmatched. The CDR3 sequence is 15 residues long. The CDR3 nucleotides read TGTGCCAGCAGCCTAAACAGGGGTCTGAACACTGAAGCTTTCTTT. It specifies CASSLNRGLNTEAFF.

V and J are TRBV4-1 and TRBJ2-7; D remains unclear. Trimming stripped 4 bases from V and 0 bases from J, with 10 bases between. The germline V gene has CDR1 MGHRA and CDR2 YSYEKL. This CDR3 is 14 amino acids long. The CDR3 nucleotides read TGCGCCAGCAGCCCCTCGGCGGACTCCTACGAGCAGTACTTC. Translation: CASSPSADSYEQYF.

The rearrangement uses TRBV2 and TRBJ2-7; D unresolved. The CDR3 is 13 amino acids. Germline CDR1 is SNHLY and CDR2 is FYNNEI. V was pared by 4 bases and J by 2 bases, with 9 bases between. The CDR3 DNA follows: TGTGCCAGCAGTGTCCGACGGGCCTACGAGCAGTACTTC. Its protein product is CASSVRRAYEQYF.

The chain links TRBV4-3 to TRBJ1-4, with TRBD1 matching 7 bases. In germline, CDR1 is LGHNA, CDR2 YSLEER. This CDR3 spans 14 amino acids. Trimming cost V 2 bases and J 7 bases; bases outside gene matches: 4. CDR3 DNA sequence: TGCGCCAGCAGCCAAACAGGGGTCGGTGAAAAACTGTTTTTT. It encodes CASSQTGVGEKLFF.

The chain combines TRBV4-1 with TRBJ1-2, with D unresolved. The CDR3 runs 15 residues. V was pared by 4 bases and J by 1 base, with 13 bases between. Germline CDR1 and CDR2: MGHRA and YSYEKL. CDR3 region: CASSPEGWGNYGYTF. The CDR3 DNA sequence: TGCGCCAGCAGCCCGGAGGGATGGGGTAACTATGGCTACACCTTC.

J is TRBJ1-1 and V is TRBV6-5; TRBD1 aligns across 7 bases. In germline, CDR1 is MNHEY, CDR2 SVGAGI. The junction had 3 bases not matched to a gene; V was cut back by 5 bases and J by 3 bases. This CDR3 is built from 13 residues. CDR3 residues: CASSQGGDTEAFF. The CDR3 DNA follows: TGTGCCAGCAGTCAGGGGGGAGACACTGAAGCTTTCTTT.

The gene calls are TRBV11-2 and TRBJ2-1; D uncertain. Germline V CDR1 and CDR2: SGHAT, FQNNGV. This CDR3 comprises 17 residues. Between the trimmed V and J ends, which lost 4 bases and 0 bases, there was a span of 16 bases. CDR3 loop: CASSSEIGDSSYNEQFF. For the CDR3, the DNA is TGTGCCAGCAGCTCGGAAATCGGAGATTCCTCCTACAATGAGCAGTTCTTC.

V is TRBV11-2 and J is TRBJ1-3; no reliable D call. The CDR3 is 13 residues long. Trimming took off 4 bases at V and 1 base at J, with 5 bases between the two ends. The germline gives CDR1 SGHAT, CDR2 FQNNGV. CDR3 coding DNA: TGTGCCAGCAGCTCCAGGTCTGGAAACACCATATATTTT. Protein product: CASSSRSGNTIYF.

The chain joins TRBV18 to TRBJ1-2, with 7 bases aligning to TRBD1. This CDR3 is built from 17 residues. The germline V gene encodes CDR1 KGHSH and CDR2 LQKENI. The ends lost 6 bases at V and 3 bases at J; junction bases unmatched: 16. Here the CDR3 reads CASSDVGGGGGDYGYTF. CDR3 coding DNA: TGTGCCAGCTCGGACGTCGGAGGGGGCGGTGGGGACTATGGCTACACCTTC.

This rearrangement joins TRBV6-2 or TRBV6-3 to TRBJ2-7; no clear D gene. The V gene lost 2 bases and the J gene lost 6 bases, with 8 bases spanning the gap. This CDR3 is built from 12 residues. Germline CDR1 is MNHEY and CDR2 is SVGEGT. CDR3 sequence: CASSYSTAEQYF. CDR3 in DNA: TGTGCCAGCAGTTACAGTACAGCCGAGCAGTACTTC.

The chain is built from TRBV27 and TRBJ2-7; unclear D gene. V shed 4 bases and J shed 0 bases, with 13 bases lying between them. This CDR3 is 15 amino acids long. Per the germline V gene, CDR1 is MNHEY and CDR2 is SMNVEV (reference sequence). The DNA for the CDR3 is TGTGCCAGCAGTTCCTACCTATATAGCTCCTACGAGCAGTACTTC. Encoded protein: CASSSYLYSSYEQYF.

The rearrangement joins TRBV5-6 to TRBJ2-7; D perhaps matches TRBD1 (5 bases). This CDR3 spans 15 amino acids. V was shortened by 4 bases and J by 2 bases, with 16 bases between the two germline ends. The germline V gene has CDR1 SGHDT and CDR2 YYEEEE. Written as DNA, the CDR3 is TGTGCCAGCAGCCCCCCAGGGCCTCCTACCTACGAGCAGTACTTC. Translating gives CASSPPGPPTYEQYF.

J is TRBJ1-2 and V is TRBV5-4; 9 bases fit TRBD1. V was clipped by 4 bases and J by 7 bases; unmatched bases: 11. CDR1 and CDR2 (germline): SGHNT, YYREEE (reference sequence). The length of the CDR3 is 15 residues. The CDR3 DNA follows: TGTGCCAGCAGCCTTCGGGACAGGGCACGGCCTGGCTACACCTTC. This translates into CASSLRDRARPGYTF. The full variable domain, in which reference TRBV5-4 and TRBJ1-2 provide the parts outside the CDR3, is ETGVTQSPTHLIKTRGQQVTLRCSSQSGHNTVSWYQQALGQGPQFIFQYYREEENGRGNFPPRFSGLQFPNYSSELNVNALELDDSALYLCASSLRDRARPGYTFGSGTRLTVV.

V is TRBV27 and J is TRBJ2-7; 10 bases align to TRBD1. The J segment lost 3 bases and the V segment lost 5 bases, leaving 7 bases of the junction unmatched. Germline V lookup: CDR1 MNHEY, CDR2 SMNVEV (reference sequence). The CDR3 is 15 residues long. The CDR3 nucleotides are TGTGCCAGCAGTCTCGGGACAGGGGAAGTCTACGAGCAGTACTTC. It encodes CASSLGTGEVYEQYF.

J is TRBJ2-7 and V is TRBV6-1; 8 nucleotides agree with TRBD2. The trim removed 0 bases at V and 3 bases at J, leaving 7 bases unmatched. Germline V gene lookup returns CDR1 MNHNS and CDR2 SASEGT. This CDR3 has 16 amino acids. The CDR3 DNA reads as TGTGCCAGCAGTGAAGCGAGGGCTCGGGGGGGCTACGAGCAGTACTTC. Residues: CASSEARARGGYEQYF.

This chain connects TRBV6-2 or TRBV6-3 to TRBJ2-3; 11 bases fit TRBD2. The CDR3 is 19 amino acids. The ends lost 0 bases at V and 2 bases at J; junction bases unmatched: 10. Looked up from germline, CDR1 is MNHEY and CDR2 is SVGEGT. The CDR3 DNA reads TGTGCCAGCAGTTACTCGACCAGGGGTAGCGGGGGGGCCACAGATACGCAGTATTTT. It codes for CASSYSTRGSGGATDTQYF.

The chain links TRBV19 to TRBJ1-6; 8 nucleotides align to TRBD1. Germline CDR1 LNHDA, CDR2 SQIVND (reference sequence). V shed 5 bases, J shed 5 bases, and the junction held 11 bases outside the gene matches. This CDR3 contains 17 residues. The CDR3: CASSLLQGAPNNSPLHF. The CDR3 DNA sequence: TGTGCCAGTAGTCTACTCCAGGGGGCCCCCAATAATTCACCCCTCCACTTT. The full variable domain, rest sourced from reference TRBV19 and TRBJ1-6, is DGGITQSPKYLFRKEGQNVTLSCEQNLNHDAMYWYRQDPGQGLRLIYYSQIVNDFQKGDIAEGYSVSREKKESFPLTVTSAQKNPTAFYLCASSLLQGAPNNSPLHFGNGTRLTVT.

The genes are TRBV10-1 and TRBJ2-7, with 10 positions matching TRBD2. This CDR3 spans 15 amino acids. CDR1 is WNHNN and CDR2 is SYGVQD in the germline V gene (reference sequence). V lost 6 bases and J lost 1; bases outside the gene matches: 6. The CDR3 DNA reads TGCGCCAGCAGCCCGACTAGCGGGCGATCCTACGAGCAGTACTTC. Its translation: CASSPTSGRSYEQYF.

The V and J genes are TRBV11-2 and TRBJ2-7, with TRBD2 matching over 15 bases. The J segment lost 0 bases and the V segment lost 3 bases, leaving 3 bases of the junction unmatched. CDR3 length: 17 residues. Germline assignment: CDR1 SGHAT and CDR2 FQNNGV. CDR3 DNA sequence: TGTGCCAGCAGCTTCGGGACTAGCGGGGGGCTCTCCTACGAGCAGTACTTC. As protein: CASSFGTSGGLSYEQYF.

This chain links TRBV4-3 with TRBJ1-3, with D maybe TRBD1 (6 bases). This CDR3 spans 18 amino acids. From germline, CDR1 is LGHNA and CDR2 YSLEER. The V gene lost 0 bases and the J gene lost 0 bases, with 15 bases spanning the gap. CDR3 sequence (DNA): TGCGCCAGCAGCCAAGAGGAGACAGGACTCAACTCTGGAAACACCATATATTTT. This translates into CASSQEETGLNSGNTIYF.

This clone was recorded once. The CDR3 protein is CASSPGTGIDGYTF. The CDR3 DNA reads as TGTGCCAGCAGTCCCGGGACAGGGATTGATGGCTACACCTTC. The rearrangement joins TRBV27 to TRBJ1-2; 9 nucleotides align to TRBD1. The CDR3 is 14 residues long. Per germline, CDR1 MNHEY and CDR2 SMNVEV (reference sequence). The V gene end was trimmed by 5 bases and the J gene end by 6 bases; junction bases not matched to a gene: 7.

In its sample, this clone was seen once. The rearrangement links TRBV4-3 to TRBJ1-2; D unclear. Germline V gene data show CDR1 as LGHNA and CDR2 as YSLEER. This CDR3 region has 13 residues. Trimming removed 1 base from V and 7 bases from J, with 10 bases in between. The CDR3 reads CASSQAYEGGYTF. The CDR3 region has the DNA TGCGCCAGCAGCCAAGCTTACGAGGGTGGCTACACCTTC.